This TCR beta chain was retrieved from a study of human T cells and chemical hapten exposure. V lost 5 bases and J 11 bases, leaving 26 bases between the germline ends. The germline gives CDR1 SGHDT, CDR2 YYEEEE. This CDR3 has 15 residues. Each CDR3 protein is one row after TCRdb ran MiXCR on the RACE reads. The table lists 90,000 to 140,000 distinct CDR3 sequences, roughly a third of them singletons. Notes on this clonotype: Its antigen is still unknown.

Study-level findings and limits: Controls formed significantly fewer large CDR3 similarity clusters than expanded TCRs did.

Time point denoted: patch test 3, about 24 weeks after DPC sensitization. Treatment: therapeutic diphenylcyclopropenone sensitization with weekly scalp DPC. The material sequenced was whole blood, taken in connection with sensitization to the hapten diphenylcyclopropenone (DPC). The TCR sequence derives from a man between 35 and 55 years old with alopecia areata. Some clones in this sample may be carry-over from other donors' samples. This chain uses TRBV5-6 with TRBJ2-7; D tentatively fits TRBD1 or TRBD2 (5 bases each). The CDR3, as DNA: TGTGCCAGCAGTAAACGGGGCCATTCTTTGCCCACTGAGTACTTC. This codes for CASSKRGHSLPTEYF.